This T cell receptor beta chain appears in the sequencing data of a study of glioma-infiltrating T cells after dendritic cell vaccination. The wider study: Three intradermal dendritic cell vaccine injections were given every two weeks.

Looked up from germline, CDR1 is SGHTA and CDR2 is FQGNSA. V shed 5 bases and J 2 bases; nucleotides not matched to a gene: 4. The CDR3 runs 15 residues. Time point noted: after dendritic cell vaccination, including at tumor progression/relapse. Before vaccination, two weeks after the third vaccination, and at progression, PBMC were collected. The PCR used 60 V beta and 13 J beta primers. Some clones are missing from TCRdb's copy, which holds only in-frame ones; the method was immunoSEQ multiplex PCR. Among around 90,000 clones, about 81% were seen once, and the ten largest hold approximately 2.1%. Sequencing used blood, obtained after dendritic cell vaccination. This receptor was identified in a human donor with glioblastoma. The rearrangement joins TRBV7-2 to TRBJ2-3; TRBD2 agrees at 10 bases. CDR3 protein: CASSPSGRTTDTQYF. The CDR3 coding sequence is TGTGCCAGCAGCCCTAGCGGGAGAACCACAGATACGCAGTATTTT.